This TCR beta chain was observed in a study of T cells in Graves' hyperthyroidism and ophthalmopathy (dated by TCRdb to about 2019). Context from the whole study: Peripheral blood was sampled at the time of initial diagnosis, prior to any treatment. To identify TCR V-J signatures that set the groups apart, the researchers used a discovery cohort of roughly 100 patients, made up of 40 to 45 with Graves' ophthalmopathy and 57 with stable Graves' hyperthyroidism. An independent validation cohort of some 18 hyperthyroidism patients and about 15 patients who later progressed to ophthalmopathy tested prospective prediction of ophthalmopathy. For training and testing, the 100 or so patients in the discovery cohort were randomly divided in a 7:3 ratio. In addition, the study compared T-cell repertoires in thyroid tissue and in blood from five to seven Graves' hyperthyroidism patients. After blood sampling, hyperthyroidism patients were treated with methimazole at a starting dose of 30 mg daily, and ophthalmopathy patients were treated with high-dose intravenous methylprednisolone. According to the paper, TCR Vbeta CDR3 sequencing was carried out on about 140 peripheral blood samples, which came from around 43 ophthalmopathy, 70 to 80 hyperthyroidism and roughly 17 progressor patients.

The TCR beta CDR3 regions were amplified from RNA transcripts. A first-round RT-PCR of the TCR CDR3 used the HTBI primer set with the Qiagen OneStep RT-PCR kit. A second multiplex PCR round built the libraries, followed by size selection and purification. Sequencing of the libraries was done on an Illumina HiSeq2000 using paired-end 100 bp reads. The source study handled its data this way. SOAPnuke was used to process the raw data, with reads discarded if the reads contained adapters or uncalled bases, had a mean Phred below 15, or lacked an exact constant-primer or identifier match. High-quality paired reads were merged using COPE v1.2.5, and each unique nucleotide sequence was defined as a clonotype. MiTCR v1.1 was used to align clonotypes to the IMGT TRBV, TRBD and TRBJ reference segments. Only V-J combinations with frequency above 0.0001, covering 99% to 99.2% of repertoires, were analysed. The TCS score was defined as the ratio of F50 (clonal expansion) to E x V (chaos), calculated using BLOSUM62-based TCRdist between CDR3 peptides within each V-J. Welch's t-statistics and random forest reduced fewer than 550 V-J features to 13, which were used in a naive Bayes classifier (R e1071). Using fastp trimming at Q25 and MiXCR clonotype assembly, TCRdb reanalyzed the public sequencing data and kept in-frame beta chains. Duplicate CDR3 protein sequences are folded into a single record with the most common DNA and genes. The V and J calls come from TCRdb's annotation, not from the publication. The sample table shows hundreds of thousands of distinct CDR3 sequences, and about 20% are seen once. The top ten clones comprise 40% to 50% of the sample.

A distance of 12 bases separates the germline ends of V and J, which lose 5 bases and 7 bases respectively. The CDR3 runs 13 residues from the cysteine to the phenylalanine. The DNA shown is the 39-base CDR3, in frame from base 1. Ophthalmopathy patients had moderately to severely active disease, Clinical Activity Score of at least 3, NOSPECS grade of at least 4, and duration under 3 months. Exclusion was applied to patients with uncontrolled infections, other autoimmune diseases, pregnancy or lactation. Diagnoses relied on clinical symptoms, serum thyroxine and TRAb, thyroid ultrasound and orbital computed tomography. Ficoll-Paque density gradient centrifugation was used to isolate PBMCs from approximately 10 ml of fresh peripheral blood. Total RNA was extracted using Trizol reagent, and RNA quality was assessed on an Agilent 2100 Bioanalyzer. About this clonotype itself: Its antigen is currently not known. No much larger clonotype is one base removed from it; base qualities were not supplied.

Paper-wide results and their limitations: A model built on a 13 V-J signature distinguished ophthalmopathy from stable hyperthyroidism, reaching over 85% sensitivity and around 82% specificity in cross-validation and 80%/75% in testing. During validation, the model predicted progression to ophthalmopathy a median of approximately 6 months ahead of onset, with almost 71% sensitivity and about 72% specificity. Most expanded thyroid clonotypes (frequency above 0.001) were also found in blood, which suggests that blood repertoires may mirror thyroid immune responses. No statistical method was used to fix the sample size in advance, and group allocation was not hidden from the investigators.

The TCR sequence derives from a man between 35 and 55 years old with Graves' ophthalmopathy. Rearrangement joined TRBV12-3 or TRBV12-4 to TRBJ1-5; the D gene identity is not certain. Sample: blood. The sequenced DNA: TGTGCCAGCAGTCCATCCCCATGGCAGCCCCAGCATTTT. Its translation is CASSPSPWQPQHF.